Below, 8 T cell receptor beta chains from the same sample are listed, as sequenced in a study of early T cells in non-severe SARS-CoV-2 infection. One entry per CDR3 protein results from TCRdb running MiXCR on the 5' RACE reads. The sample records 50,000 to 75,000 distinct CDR3 sequences, 5.9% being singletons. The starting material was whole blood, obtained at baseline. Every receptor here comes from an adult who was a healthcare worker with PCR-confirmed SARS-CoV-2 infection or an uninfected control (not recorded which).

This clonotype was seen repeatedly, ten times or more. The J gene is TRBJ1-1, the V gene TRBV7-2, with D perhaps matching TRBD1 (5 bases). Germline V gene lookup returns CDR1 SGHTA and CDR2 FQGNSA. Deletions cut 5 bases from V and 0 bases from J, with 10 bases between. This CDR3 comprises 14 residues. CDR3 in DNA: TGTGCCAGCAGCAAGACAGCCATGAACACTGAAGCTTTCTTT. Amino acid sequence: CASSKTAMNTEAFF.

The table lists this clonotype with many counts. The rearrangement joins TRBV5-4 to TRBJ2-1, with D possibly TRBD2 on 5 matching bases. V was shortened by 0 bases and J by 3 bases, with 10 bases between the two germline ends. Germline V gene data show CDR1 as SGHNT and CDR2 as YYREEE (reference sequence). The CDR3 totals 15 residues. CDR3 sequence (DNA): TGTGCCAGCAGCTTGGACGGGAATAACTACAATGAGCAGTTCTTC. Translating it yields CASSLDGNNYNEQFF.

This clonotype was seen repeatedly, ten times or more. V is TRBV24-1 and J is TRBJ2-7; D may match TRBD1 or TRBD2 (5 bases each). This CDR3 has 15 residues. Germline V gene lookup returns CDR1 KGHDR and CDR2 SFDVKD. V lost 7 bases, J lost 3 bases, and 18 bases lay in between. In DNA form, the CDR3 reads TGTGCCACCAGGAGTAGTGAGGGACCCTACTACGAGCAGTACTTC. The encoded protein is CATRSSEGPYYEQYF.

Many counts were recorded for this clonotype. This chain uses TRBV12-3 or TRBV12-4 with TRBJ1-3, with D unclear. V dropped 3 bases and J dropped 7 bases, with 4 bases sitting between them. This CDR3 comprises 11 residues. The chain's CDR3 is CASSLVNTIYF. In DNA form, the CDR3 reads TGTGCCAGCAGTTTGGTCAACACCATATATTTT.

In its sample, this clonotype was seen many times. The J gene is TRBJ1-2, the V gene TRBV21-1; the table's TRBD1 call for D was not verified on the DNA. TRBV21-1 has pseudogene status. The CDR3 has 15 residues. CDR3 nucleotides: TGTGCCAGCAGCAAGGGTCCCGATTGGAGGTATGGCTACACCTTC. As protein: CASSKGPDWRYGYTF.

This chain joins TRBV24-1 and TRBJ2-3; the D is unclear. Germline-derived CDR1 and CDR2 are KGHDR and SFDVKD. Trimming shortened V by 1 base and J by 2 bases, and 9 bases separated the two germline ends. There are 15 residues in the CDR3. CDR3 residues: CATSDLMTTTDTQYF. In DNA form, the CDR3 reads TGTGCCACCAGTGATTTAATGACAACCACAGATACGCAGTATTTT.

This clonotype occurred many times. This chain joins TRBV4-1 and TRBJ2-1, with D possibly TRBD1 on 5 matching bases. CDR3 length: 16 residues. V lost 0 bases to trimming and J lost 0 bases, with 9 bases between them. The V gene's germline CDR1 is MGHRA and CDR2 YSYEKL. CDR3 region: CASSQEGALSYNEQFF. The CDR3 nucleotides read TGCGCCAGCAGCCAAGAAGGGGCTCTCTCCTACAATGAGCAGTTCTTC.

This clonotype occurred a few times. V is TRBV5-4 and J is TRBJ1-1; D is unresolved. The length of the CDR3 is 15 residues. Germline V gene sequence: CDR1 SGHNT, CDR2 YYREEE (reference sequence). With 1 base removed from V and 0 bases from J, the gap between germline ends came to 10 bases. DNA for the CDR3: TGTGCCAGCAGCTTGCTCACAGCCATGAACACTGAAGCTTTCTTT. This sequence encodes CASSLLTAMNTEAFF.